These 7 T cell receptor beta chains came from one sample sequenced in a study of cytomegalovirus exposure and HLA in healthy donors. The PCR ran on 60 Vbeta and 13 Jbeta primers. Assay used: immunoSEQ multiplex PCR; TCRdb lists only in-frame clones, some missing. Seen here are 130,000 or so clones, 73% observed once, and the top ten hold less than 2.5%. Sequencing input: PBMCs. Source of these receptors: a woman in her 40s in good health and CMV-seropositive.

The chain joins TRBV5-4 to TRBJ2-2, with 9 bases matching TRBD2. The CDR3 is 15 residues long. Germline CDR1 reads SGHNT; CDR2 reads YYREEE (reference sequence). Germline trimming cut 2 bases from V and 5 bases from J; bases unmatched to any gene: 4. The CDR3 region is CASSFAGGPTGELFF. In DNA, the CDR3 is TGTGCCAGCAGCTTCGCGGGGGGGCCAACCGGGGAGCTGTTTTTT.

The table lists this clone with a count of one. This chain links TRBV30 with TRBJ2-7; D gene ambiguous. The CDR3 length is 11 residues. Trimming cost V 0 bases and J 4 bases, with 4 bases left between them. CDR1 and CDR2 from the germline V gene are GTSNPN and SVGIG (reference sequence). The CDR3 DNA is TGTGCCTGGAGTGTATCTTACGAGCAGTACTTC. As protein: CAWSVSYEQYF.

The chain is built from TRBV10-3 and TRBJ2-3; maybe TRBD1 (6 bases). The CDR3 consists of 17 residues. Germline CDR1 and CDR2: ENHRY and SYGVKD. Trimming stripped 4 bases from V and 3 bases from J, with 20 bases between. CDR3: CAISAQPGQGGTDTQYF. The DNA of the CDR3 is TGTGCCATCAGTGCCCAACCGGGACAAGGGGGAACAGATACGCAGTATTTT.

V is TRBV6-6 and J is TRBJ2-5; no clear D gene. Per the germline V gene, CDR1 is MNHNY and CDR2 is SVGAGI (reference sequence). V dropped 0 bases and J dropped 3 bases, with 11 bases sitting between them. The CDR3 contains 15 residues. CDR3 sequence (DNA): TGTGCCAGCAGTTACTCTGGCGGCCCCGAAGAGACCCAGTACTTC. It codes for CASSYSGGPEETQYF.

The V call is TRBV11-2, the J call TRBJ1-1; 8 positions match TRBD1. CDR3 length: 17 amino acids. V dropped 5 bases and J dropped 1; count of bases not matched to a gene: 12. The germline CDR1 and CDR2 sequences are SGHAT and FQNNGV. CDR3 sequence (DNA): TGTGCCAGCAGCCCAAACCAGGGGGCTGTCGGGAACACTGAAGCTTTCTTT. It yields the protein CASSPNQGAVGNTEAFF. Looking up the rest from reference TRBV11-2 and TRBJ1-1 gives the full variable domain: EAGVAQSPRYKIIEKRQSVAFWCNPISGHATLYWYQQILGQGPKLLIQFQNNGVVDDSQLPKDRFSAERLKGVDSTLKIQPAKLEDSAVYLCASSPNQGAVGNTEAFFGQGTRLTVV.

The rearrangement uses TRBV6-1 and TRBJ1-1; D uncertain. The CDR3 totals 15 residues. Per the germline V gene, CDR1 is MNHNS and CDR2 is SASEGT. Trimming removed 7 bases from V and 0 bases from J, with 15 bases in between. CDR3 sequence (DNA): TGTGCCAGCACTAACAGCAGGTACCTGAACACTGAAGCTTTCTTT. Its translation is CASTNSRYLNTEAFF.

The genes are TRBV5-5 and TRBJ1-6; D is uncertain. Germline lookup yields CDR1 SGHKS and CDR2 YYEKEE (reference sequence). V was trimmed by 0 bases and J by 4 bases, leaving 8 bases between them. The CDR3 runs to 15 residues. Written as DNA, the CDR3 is TGTGCCAGCAGCTTGGGCGCGCCGTATAATTCACCCCTCCACTTT. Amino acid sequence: CASSLGAPYNSPLHF. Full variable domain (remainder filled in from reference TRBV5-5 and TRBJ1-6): DAGVTQSPTHLIKTRGQQVTLRCSPISGHKSVSWYQQVLGQGPQFIFQYYEKEERGRGNFPDRFSARQFPNYSSELNVNALLLGDSALYLCASSLGAPYNSPLHFGNGTRLTVT.